This is a list of T cell receptor beta chains from one sample in a study of identical twins. TCRdb reanalysed the 5' RACE reads using MiXCR and keeps one entry per CDR3 protein. The sample consists of approximately 250,000 distinct CDR3 sequences, over 5% of them appearing once. These records were also assigned to another study, of T cells expressing NK-cell markers.

Material: CD8+ T cells sorted from blood. The receptors derive from a woman aged 18-30 years in good health. Both conserved end residues are part of each CDR3. The D gene is left open where the match is weak. Clone size is stated in some rows and not others, as once, few, many or a class when expanded.

CASSSLFVGGTENYNEQFF	TGCGCCAGCAGCTCCCTGTTCGTAGGGGGGACAGAAAACTACAATGAGCAGTTCTTC	NA	TRBV5-1	TRBJ2-1	NA
CASSQLTGTRNDEQFF	TGCGCCAGCAGCCAGCTTACCGGGACTAGAAACGATGAGCAGTTCTTC	NA	TRBV4-3	TRBJ2-1	TRBD2
CASSPVSVAGGLYEQYF	TGTGCCAGCAGCCCCGTTTCAGTAGCGGGAGGTTTGTACGAGCAGTACTTC	many	TRBV3-1	TRBJ2-7	TRBD2
CASSLHPSPLHF	TGTGCCAGCAGCTTACATCCTTCACCCCTCCACTTT	NA	TRBV7-9	TRBJ1-6	NA
CASSSSGLGNTGELFF	TGTGCCAGCAGCTCCTCGGGACTAGGTAACACCGGGGAGCTGTTTTTT	NA	TRBV9	TRBJ2-2	TRBD2
CASSYSTAGEQFF	TGTGCCAGCAGCTATTCGACAGCCGGGGAGCAGTTCTTC	many	TRBV11-3	TRBJ2-1	NA
CASSLGQGAGNEQYF	TGTGCCAGCAGCTTGGGACAGGGGGCGGGGAACGAGCAGTACTTC	NA	TRBV5-6	TRBJ2-7	TRBD1
CASSLETWGQGIYEQYF	TGTGCCAGCAGCTTAGAGACTTGGGGACAGGGGATCTACGAGCAGTACTTC	NA	TRBV7-9	TRBJ2-7	TRBD1
CASSLGASVHTDTQYF	TGTGCCAGCAGTTTAGGGGCTAGCGTGCACACAGATACGCAGTATTTT	NA	TRBV27	TRBJ2-3	NA
CASSRGPATGETQYF	TGTGCCAGCAGCCGCGGTCCCGCGACGGGAGAGACCCAGTACTTC	few	TRBV7-2	TRBJ2-5	NA
CASSPGGGGDTQYF	TGTGCCAGCTCTCCCGGCGGGGGGGGAGATACGCAGTATTTT	few	TRBV18	TRBJ2-3	TRBD2
CASSQDSTGAADTQYF	TGCGCCAGCAGCCAAGATTCAACAGGTGCGGCAGATACGCAGTATTTT	many	TRBV4-3	TRBJ2-3	NA
CASSQLTANSGNTIYF	TGTGCCAGCAGCCAACTTACGGCTAACTCTGGAAACACCATATATTTT	NA	TRBV3-1	TRBJ1-3	NA
CASSQATGWKEKLFF	TGCGCCAGCAGCCAGGCGACAGGGTGGAAGGAAAAACTGTTTTTT	few	TRBV4-3	TRBJ1-4	TRBD1
CASSLGTVYYEQYF	TGTGCCAGCAGCTTGGGGACGGTATACTACGAGCAGTACTTC	many	TRBV5-6	TRBJ2-7	NA
CASSQDRGGATDTQYF	TGTGCCAGCAGCCAAGATCGCGGGGGGGCCACAGATACGCAGTATTTT	medium-sized	TRBV4-2	TRBJ2-3	TRBD2
CASSLSPGAGYTF	TGTGCCAGCAGTTTATCCCCAGGCGCGGGCTACACCTTC	few	TRBV27	TRBJ1-2	NA
CASSYSTWTQYF	TGTGCCAGCAGTTACTCGACGTGGACCCAGTACTTC	few	TRBV6-6	TRBJ2-5	NA
CSVCIGWRTEAFF	TGCAGCGTTTGCATCGGTTGGAGGACTGAAGCTTTCTTT	NA	TRBV29-1	TRBJ1-1	NA
CSAAGSGPYEQYF	TGCAGTGCGGCGGGCAGCGGTCCCTACGAGCAGTACTTC	many	TRBV20-1	TRBJ2-7	NA
CASSLEVVDTQYF	TGCGCCAGCAGCTTGGAGGTGGTAGATACGCAGTATTTT	NA	TRBV5-1	TRBJ2-3	NA
CASSSRRVLGAQYF	TGTGCCAGCAGCTCCCGCCGGGTCCTCGGGGCCCAGTACTTC	NA	TRBV7-8	TRBJ2-5	NA
CASSLDTRGGVEQFF	TGTGCCAGCAGTTTAGATACGCGGGGGGGGGTGGAGCAGTTCTTC	NA	TRBV12-3/TRBV12-4	TRBJ2-1	TRBD2
CASSQEERTDFEKLFF	TGTGCCAGCAGCCAAGAAGAAAGGACAGATTTTGAAAAACTGTTTTTT	few	TRBV3-1	TRBJ1-4	NA
CASSLLKTGYEQYF	TGTGCCAGCAGTTTATTGAAGACTGGCTACGAGCAGTACTTC	many	TRBV12-3/TRBV12-4	TRBJ2-7	NA
CASSLAQANYGYTF	TGTGCCAGCAGTTTAGCGCAGGCTAACTATGGCTACACCTTC	NA	TRBV12-3/TRBV12-4	TRBJ1-2	NA
CASSIVGVGTGELFF	TGTGCCAGCAGCATAGTGGGGGTTGGCACCGGGGAGCTGTTTTTT	few	TRBV11-2	TRBJ2-2	NA